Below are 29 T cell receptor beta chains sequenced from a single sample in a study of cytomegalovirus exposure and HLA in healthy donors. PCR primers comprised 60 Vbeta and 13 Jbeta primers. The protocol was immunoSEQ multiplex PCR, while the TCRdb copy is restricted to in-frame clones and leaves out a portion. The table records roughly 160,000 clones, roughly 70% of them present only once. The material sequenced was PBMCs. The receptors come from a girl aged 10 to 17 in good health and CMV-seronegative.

CDR3 coding DNA: TGTGCCAGCAGTGAGGAGGGTATTGGTGACACTGAAGCTTTCTTT. This gives the protein CASSEEGIGDTEAFF. The chain uses TRBV28 and TRBJ1-1; D unresolved. CDR1 and CDR2 from the germline V gene are MDHEN and SYDVKM. Trimming removed 5 bases from V and 3 bases from J, with 16 bases in between. There are 15 residues in the CDR3.

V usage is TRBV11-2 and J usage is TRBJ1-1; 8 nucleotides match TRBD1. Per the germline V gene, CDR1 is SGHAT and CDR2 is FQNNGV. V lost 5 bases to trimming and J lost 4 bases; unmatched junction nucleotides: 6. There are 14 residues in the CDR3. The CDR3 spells CASSLQGVGTEAFF. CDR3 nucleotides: TGTGCCAGCAGCCTACAGGGGGTGGGCACTGAAGCTTTCTTT.

The CDR3 DNA reads TGCGCCAGCAGCCTTTGGACAGGGGATGGCTACACCTTC. Translating it yields CASSLWTGDGYTF. V usage is TRBV5-1 and J usage is TRBJ1-2, with 9 bases that match TRBD1. The germline CDR1 and CDR2 sequences are SGHRS and YFSETQ. The CDR3 totals 13 residues. The J segment lost 6 bases and the V segment lost 4 bases, leaving 4 bases of the junction unmatched.

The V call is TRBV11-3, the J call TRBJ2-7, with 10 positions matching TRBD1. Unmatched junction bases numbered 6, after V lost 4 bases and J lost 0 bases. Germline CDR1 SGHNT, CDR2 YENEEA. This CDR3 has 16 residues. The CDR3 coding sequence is TGTGCCAGCAGCTCCGGGACAGGGGAAGGCTCCTACGAGCAGTACTTC. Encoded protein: CASSSGTGEGSYEQYF.

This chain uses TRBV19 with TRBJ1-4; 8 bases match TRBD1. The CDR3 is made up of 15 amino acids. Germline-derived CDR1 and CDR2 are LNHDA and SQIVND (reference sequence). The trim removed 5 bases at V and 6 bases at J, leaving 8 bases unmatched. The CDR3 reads CASSPWTGKDEKLFF. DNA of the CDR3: TGTGCCAGTAGTCCGTGGACAGGGAAAGATGAAAAACTGTTTTTT. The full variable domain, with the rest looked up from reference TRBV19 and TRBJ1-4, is DGGITQSPKYLFRKEGQNVTLSCEQNLNHDAMYWYRQDPGQGLRLIYYSQIVNDFQKGDIAEGYSVSREKKESFPLTVTSAQKNPTAFYLCASSPWTGKDEKLFFGSGTQLSVL.

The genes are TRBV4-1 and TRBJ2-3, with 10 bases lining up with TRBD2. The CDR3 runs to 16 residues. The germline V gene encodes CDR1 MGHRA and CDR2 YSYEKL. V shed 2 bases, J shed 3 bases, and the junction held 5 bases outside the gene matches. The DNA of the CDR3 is TGCGCCAGCAGCCAACGCCCTAGCGGGGGTACAGATACGCAGTATTTT. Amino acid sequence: CASSQRPSGGTDTQYF.

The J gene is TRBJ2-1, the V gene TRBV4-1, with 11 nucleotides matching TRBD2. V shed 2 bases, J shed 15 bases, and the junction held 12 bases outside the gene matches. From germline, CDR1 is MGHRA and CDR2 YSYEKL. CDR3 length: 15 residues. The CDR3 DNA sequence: TGCGCCAGCAGCCAAATTGGACTAGCGGGTCCAGGTGGGTTCTTC. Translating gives CASSQIGLAGPGGFF.

The DNA for the CDR3 is TGTGCCAGCAGCTTCCAGACTAGCGGGGGCACAGATACGCAGTATTTT. Protein: CASSFQTSGGTDTQYF. The chain is built from TRBV7-9 and TRBJ2-3; 11 bases map to TRBD2. Looked up from germline, CDR1 is SEHNR and CDR2 is FQNEAQ (reference sequence). The ends lost 3 bases at V and 1 base at J; junction bases unmatched: 3. CDR3 length equals 16 residues.

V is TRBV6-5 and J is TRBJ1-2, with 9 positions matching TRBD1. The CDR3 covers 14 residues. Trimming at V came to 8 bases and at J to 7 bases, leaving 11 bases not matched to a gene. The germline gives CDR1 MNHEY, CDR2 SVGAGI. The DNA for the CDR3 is TGTGCCAGCGGAGTCGGACAGGGGTTGAGTGGCTACACCTTC. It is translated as CASGVGQGLSGYTF.

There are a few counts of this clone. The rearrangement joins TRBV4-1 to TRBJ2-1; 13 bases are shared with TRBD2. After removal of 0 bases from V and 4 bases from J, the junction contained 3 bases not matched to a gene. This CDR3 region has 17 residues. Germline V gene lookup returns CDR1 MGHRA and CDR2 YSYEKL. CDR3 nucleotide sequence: TGCGCCAGCAGCCAAGACCCGACTAGCGGGGGGTACAATGAGCAGTTCTTC. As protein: CASSQDPTSGGYNEQFF.

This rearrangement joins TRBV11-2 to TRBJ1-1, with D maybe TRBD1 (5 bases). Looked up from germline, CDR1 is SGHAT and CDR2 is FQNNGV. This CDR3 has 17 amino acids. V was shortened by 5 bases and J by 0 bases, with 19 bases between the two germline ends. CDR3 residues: CASSPEGFEYMNTEAFF. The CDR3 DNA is TGTGCCAGCAGCCCGGAGGGGTTCGAGTACATGAACACTGAAGCTTTCTTT. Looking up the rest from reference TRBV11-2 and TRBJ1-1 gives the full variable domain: EAGVAQSPRYKIIEKRQSVAFWCNPISGHATLYWYQQILGQGPKLLIQFQNNGVVDDSQLPKDRFSAERLKGVDSTLKIQPAKLEDSAVYLCASSPEGFEYMNTEAFFGQGTRLTVV.

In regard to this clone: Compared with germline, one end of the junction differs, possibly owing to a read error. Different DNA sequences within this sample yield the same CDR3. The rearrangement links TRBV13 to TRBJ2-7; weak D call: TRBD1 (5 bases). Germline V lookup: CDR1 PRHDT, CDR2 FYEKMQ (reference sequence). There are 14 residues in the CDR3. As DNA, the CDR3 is TGTGCCAGTAGCTTAGCAGGGATAGCCTACGAGCAGTACTTC. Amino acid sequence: CASSLAGIAYEQYF.

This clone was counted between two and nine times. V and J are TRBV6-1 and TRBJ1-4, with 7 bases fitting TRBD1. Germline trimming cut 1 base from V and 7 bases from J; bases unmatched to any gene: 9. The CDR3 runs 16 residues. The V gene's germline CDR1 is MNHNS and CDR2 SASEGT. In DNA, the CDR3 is TGTGCCAGCAGTGAAGGGGGCGGGACAGACCTTGAAAAACTGTTTTTT. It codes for CASSEGGGTDLEKLFF.

The CDR3: CASTLEQAFF. CDR3 in DNA: TGTGCCAGCACCCTAGAACAAGCTTTCTTT. The chain is built from TRBV6-1 and TRBJ1-1; D remains unclear. There are 10 residues in the CDR3. Germline CDR1 is MNHNS and CDR2 is SASEGT. The V gene lost 7 bases and the J gene lost 9 bases, with 9 bases spanning the gap.

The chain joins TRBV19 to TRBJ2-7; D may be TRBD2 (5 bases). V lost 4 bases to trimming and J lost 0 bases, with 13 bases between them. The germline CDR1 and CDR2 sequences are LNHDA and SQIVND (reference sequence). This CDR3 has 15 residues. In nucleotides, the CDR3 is TGTGCCAGTAGTACCCCGGGAAGAAACTCCTACGAGCAGTACTTC. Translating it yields CASSTPGRNSYEQYF.

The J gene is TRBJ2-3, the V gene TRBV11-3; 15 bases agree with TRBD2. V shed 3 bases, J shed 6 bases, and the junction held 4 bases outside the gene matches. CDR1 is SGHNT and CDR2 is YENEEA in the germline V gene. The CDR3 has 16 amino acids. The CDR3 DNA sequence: TGTGCCAGCAGCTTCGGACTAGCGGGGGGGCCCGATACGCAGTATTTT. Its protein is CASSFGLAGGPDTQYF.

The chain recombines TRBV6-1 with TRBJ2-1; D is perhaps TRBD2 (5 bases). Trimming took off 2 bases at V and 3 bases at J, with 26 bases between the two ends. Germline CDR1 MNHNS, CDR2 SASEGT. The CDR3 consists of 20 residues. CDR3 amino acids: CASSERALLIVLGVYNEQFF. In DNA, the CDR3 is TGTGCCAGCAGTGAACGCGCACTGCTAATCGTCTTGGGAGTCTACAATGAGCAGTTCTTC.

CDR3 in DNA: TGTGCCAGCAGCGTGTCCCCCAGGGGGCGGACTGAAGCTTTCTTT. Translated, it gives CASSVSPRGRTEAFF. The J gene is TRBJ1-1, the V gene TRBV9; the match to TRBD1 covers 8 bases. The CDR3 consists of 15 residues. V lost 2 bases to trimming and J lost 5 bases; unmatched junction nucleotides: 8. CDR1 SGDLS and CDR2 YYNGEE come from the germline V gene. Full variable domain (remainder filled in from reference TRBV9 and TRBJ1-1): DSGVTQTPKHLITATGQRVTLRCSPRSGDLSVYWYQQSLDQGLQFLIQYYNGEERAKGNILERFSAQQFPDLHSELNLSSLELGDSALYFCASSVSPRGRTEAFFGQGTRLTVV.

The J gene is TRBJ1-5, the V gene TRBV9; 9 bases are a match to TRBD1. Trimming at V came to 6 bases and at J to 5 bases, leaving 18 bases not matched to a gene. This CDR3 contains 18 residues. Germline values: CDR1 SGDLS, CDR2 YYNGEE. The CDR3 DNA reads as TGTGCCAGCAATTCCCCGGGACAGGGCCTTAATATTGATCAGCCCCAGCATTTT. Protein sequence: CASNSPGQGLNIDQPQHF. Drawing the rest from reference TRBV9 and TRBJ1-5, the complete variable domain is DSGVTQTPKHLITATGQRVTLRCSPRSGDLSVYWYQQSLDQGLQFLIQYYNGEERAKGNILERFSAQQFPDLHSELNLSSLELGDSALYFCASNSPGQGLNIDQPQHFGDGTRLSIL.

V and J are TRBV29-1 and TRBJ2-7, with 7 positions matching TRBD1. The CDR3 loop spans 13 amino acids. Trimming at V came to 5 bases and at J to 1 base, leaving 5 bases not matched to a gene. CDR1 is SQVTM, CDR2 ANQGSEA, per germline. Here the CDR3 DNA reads TGCAGCGTTACCGACAGGGATTCCTACGAGCAGTACTTC. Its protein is CSVTDRDSYEQYF.

CDR3 sequence reads: CASSPTWETQYF. The CDR3 nucleotides read TGTGCCAGCAGCCCTACGTGGGAGACCCAGTACTTC. The rearrangement links TRBV7-8 to TRBJ2-5; D is uncertain. Deletions cut 5 bases from V and 5 bases from J, with 9 bases between. CDR3 length: 12 amino acids. Germline CDR1 SGHVS, CDR2 FQNEAQ. Supplemented by reference TRBV7-8 and TRBJ2-5, the full variable domain reads GAGVSQSPRYKVAKRGQDVALRCDPISGHVSLFWYQQALGQGPEFLTYFQNEAQLDKSGLPSDRFFAERPEGSVSTLKIQRTQQEDSAVYLCASSPTWETQYFGPGTRLLVL.

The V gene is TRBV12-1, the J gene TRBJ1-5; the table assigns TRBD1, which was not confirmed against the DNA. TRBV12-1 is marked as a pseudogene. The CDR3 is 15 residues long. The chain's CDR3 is CASSFGRAPNQPQHF. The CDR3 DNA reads TGTGCCAGCAGCTTTGGCAGGGCTCCAAATCAGCCCCAGCATTTT.

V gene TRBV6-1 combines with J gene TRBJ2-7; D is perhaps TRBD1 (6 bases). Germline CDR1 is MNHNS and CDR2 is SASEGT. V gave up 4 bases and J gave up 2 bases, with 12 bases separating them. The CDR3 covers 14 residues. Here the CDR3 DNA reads TGTGCCAGCAGTGCGGGACATGCCACCTACGAGCAGTACTTC. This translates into CASSAGHATYEQYF.

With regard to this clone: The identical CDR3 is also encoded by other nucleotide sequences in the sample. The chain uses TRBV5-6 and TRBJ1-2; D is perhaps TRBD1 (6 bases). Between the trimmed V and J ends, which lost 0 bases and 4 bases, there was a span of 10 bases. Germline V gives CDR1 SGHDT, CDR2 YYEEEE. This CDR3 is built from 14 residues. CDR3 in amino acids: CASSLAGESYGYTF. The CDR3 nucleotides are TGTGCCAGCAGCTTGGCAGGGGAGAGCTATGGCTACACCTTC.

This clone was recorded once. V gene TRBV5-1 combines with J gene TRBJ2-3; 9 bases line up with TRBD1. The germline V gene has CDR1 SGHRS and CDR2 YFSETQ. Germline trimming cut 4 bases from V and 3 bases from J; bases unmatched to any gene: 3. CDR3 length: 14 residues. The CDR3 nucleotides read TGCGCCAGCAGCCCGGACAGGGGAACAGATACGCAGTATTTT. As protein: CASSPDRGTDTQYF.

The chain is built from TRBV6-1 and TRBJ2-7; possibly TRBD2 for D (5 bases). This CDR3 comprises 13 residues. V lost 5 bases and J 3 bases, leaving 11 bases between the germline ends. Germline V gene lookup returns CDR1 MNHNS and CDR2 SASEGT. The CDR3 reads CASSSLADYEQYF. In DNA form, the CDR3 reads TGTGCCAGCAGTTCGCTAGCCGACTACGAGCAGTACTTC.

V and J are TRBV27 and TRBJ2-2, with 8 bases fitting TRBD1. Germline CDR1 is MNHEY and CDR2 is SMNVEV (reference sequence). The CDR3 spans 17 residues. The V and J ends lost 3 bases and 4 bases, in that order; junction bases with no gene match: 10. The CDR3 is CASSFRTGNFGTGELFF. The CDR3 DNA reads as TGTGCCAGCAGTTTCCGGACAGGGAACTTTGGCACCGGGGAGCTGTTTTTT.

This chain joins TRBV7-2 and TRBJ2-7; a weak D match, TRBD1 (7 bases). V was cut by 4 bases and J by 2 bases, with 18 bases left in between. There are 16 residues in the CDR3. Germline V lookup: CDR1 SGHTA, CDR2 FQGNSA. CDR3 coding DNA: TGTGCCAGCAGCTATGGAGGGGGCAGGACGACCTACGAGCAGTACTTC. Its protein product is CASSYGGGRTTYEQYF.

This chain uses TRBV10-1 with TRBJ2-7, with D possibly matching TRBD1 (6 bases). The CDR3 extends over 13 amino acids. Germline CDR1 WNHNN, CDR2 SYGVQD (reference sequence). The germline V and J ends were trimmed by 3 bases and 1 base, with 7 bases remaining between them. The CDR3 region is CASSEGGSYEQYF. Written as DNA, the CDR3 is TGCGCCAGCAGTGAAGGGGGATCCTACGAGCAGTACTTC.